The entry below gives a single TCR beta chain sequence along with its context. Its antigen is currently unknown. In the PCR, 60 Vbeta and 13 Jbeta primers were used. Using immunoSEQ multiplex PCR, the repertoire was profiled, and TCRdb retains in-frame clones only, with some absent. The table lists some 110,000 clones, 73% of them singletons. Germline V lookup: CDR1 MDHEN, CDR2 SYDVKM. The ends were cut back, 2 bases at V and 6 bases at J, with 6 bases in the middle. The CDR3 has 12 residues. These data originate in a study of cytomegalovirus exposure and HLA in healthy donors. Findings and limits, study-wide: Sequencing artifact likely explains a cluster of highly shared sequence variants. Reports credit the classifier with highly specific, highly sensitive diagnosis of cytomegalovirus status. Reportedly, TCR beta sequences accurately predicted HLA-A and HLA-B alleles in most subjects.

The chain joins TRBV28 to TRBJ2-3; no clear D gene. The source material was PBMCs. The clonotype was recovered from a man between 60 and 75 years old in good health and CMV-seropositive. The CDR3 nucleotides read TGTGCCAGCAGTTTAAATCAGGATACGCAGTATTTT. This encodes CASSLNQDTQYF.